Described below is a single T cell receptor beta chain sequence and its context. What it recognizes is unknown. Clones were read by immunoSEQ multiplex PCR, and TCRdb kept only the in-frame ones, dropping some. The sample shows 75,000 to 100,000 clones, 89% of them seen only once. The data were taken from a study of T cell responses to AZD1222 COVID-19 vaccine. Regarding the study as a whole: A mostly white British donor set with more females was recruited, and clonal diversity was possibly underestimated. Repertoire collection took place solely once the T cell response had peaked. An increase in Spike-specific TCR breadth and depth was observed after two AZD1222 doses.

This CDR3 comprises 14 residues. The V gene lost 4 bases and the J gene lost 2 bases, with 11 bases spanning the gap. Germline loops: CDR1 LNHDA, CDR2 SQIVND (reference sequence). The chain links TRBV19 to TRBJ1-1, with D possibly matching TRBD1 (5 bases). Sequenced here: peripheral blood, sampled on day 0 of AZD1222 vaccination. The source of this sequence is an adult in good health. This CDR3 reads CASSRGHKNTEAFF. The CDR3 DNA sequence: TGTGCCAGTAGTAGAGGACACAAAAACACTGAAGCTTTCTTT.